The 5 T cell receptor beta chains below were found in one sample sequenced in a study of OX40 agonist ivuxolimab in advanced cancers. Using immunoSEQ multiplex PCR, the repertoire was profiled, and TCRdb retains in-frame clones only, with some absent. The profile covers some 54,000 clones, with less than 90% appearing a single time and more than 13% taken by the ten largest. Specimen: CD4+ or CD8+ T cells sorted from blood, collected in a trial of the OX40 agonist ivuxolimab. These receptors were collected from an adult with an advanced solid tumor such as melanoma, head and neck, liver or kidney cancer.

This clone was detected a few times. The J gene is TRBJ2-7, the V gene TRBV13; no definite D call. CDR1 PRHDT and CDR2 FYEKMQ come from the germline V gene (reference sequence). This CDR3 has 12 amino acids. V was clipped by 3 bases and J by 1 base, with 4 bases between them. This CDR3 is CASSLRSYEQYF. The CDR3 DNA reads TGTGCCAGCAGCTTGCGGTCCTACGAGCAGTACTTC.

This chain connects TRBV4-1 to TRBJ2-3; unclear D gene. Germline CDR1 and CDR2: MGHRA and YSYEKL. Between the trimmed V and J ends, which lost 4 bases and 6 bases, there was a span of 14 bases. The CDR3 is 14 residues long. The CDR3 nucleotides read TGCGCCAGCAGCCCCAGACCCGGTGGGGATACGCAGTATTTT. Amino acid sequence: CASSPRPGGDTQYF.

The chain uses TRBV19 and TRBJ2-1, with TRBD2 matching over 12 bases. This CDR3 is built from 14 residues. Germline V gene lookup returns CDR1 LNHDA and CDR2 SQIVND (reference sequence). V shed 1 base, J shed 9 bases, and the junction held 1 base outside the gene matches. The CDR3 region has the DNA TGTGCCAGTAGTATAGGGACTAGCGGGGTTGAGCAGTTCTTC. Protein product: CASSIGTSGVEQFF.

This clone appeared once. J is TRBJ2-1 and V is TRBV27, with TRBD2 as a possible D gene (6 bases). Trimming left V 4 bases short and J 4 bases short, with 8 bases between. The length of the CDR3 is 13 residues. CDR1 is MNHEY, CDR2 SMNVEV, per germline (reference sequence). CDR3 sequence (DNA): TGTGCCAGCAGTTCGGGACTTTACAATGAGCAGTTCTTC. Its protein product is CASSSGLYNEQFF.

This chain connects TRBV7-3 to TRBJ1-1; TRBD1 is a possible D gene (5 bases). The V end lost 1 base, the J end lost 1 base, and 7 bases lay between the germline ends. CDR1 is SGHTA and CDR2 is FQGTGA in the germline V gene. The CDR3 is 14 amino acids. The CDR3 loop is CASSLMGPNTEAFF. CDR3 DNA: TGTGCCAGCAGCTTAATGGGGCCGAACACTGAAGCTTTCTTT. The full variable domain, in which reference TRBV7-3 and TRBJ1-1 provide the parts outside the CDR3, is GAGVSQTPSNKVTEKGKYVELRCDPISGHTALYWYRQSLGQGPEFLIYFQGTGAADDSGLPNDRFFAVRPEGSVSTLKIQRTERGDSAVYLCASSLMGPNTEAFFGQGTRLTVV.